A selection of T cell receptor beta chains follows, all from one sample in a study of PD-1 blockade in mismatch repair-deficient tumors. Measured with immunoSEQ multiplex PCR; TCRdb has only the in-frame clones, and not every one. The data contain about 130,000 clones, 88% of them singletons. The starting material was peripheral blood, obtained approximately 73 weeks after starting pembrolizumab. The receptors were gathered from an adult with mismatch repair-deficient cancer. Each CDR3 is given with its conserved first and last residue. The order of the fields is D gene, J gene, V gene, CDR3 protein. D genes are given only for firm matches.

d_call: NA
j_call: TRBJ2-7
v_call: TRBV4-3
cdr3_aa: CASSQDWGPVEQYF

d_call: TRBD2
j_call: TRBJ2-1
v_call: TRBV27
cdr3_aa: CASSKPGLAGINEQFF

d_call: NA
j_call: TRBJ2-1
v_call: TRBV14
cdr3_aa: CASSQDWTHYNEQFF

d_call: NA
j_call: TRBJ1-2
v_call: TRBV21-1
cdr3_aa: CASSKAGWDGYGYTF

d_call: TRBD1
j_call: TRBJ2-7
v_call: TRBV7-8
cdr3_aa: CASSARGGTGLYEQYF

d_call: NA
j_call: TRBJ2-6
v_call: TRBV7-5
cdr3_aa: CARSLEPGGRRRGSGANVLTF

d_call: TRBD2
j_call: TRBJ2-7
v_call: TRBV19
cdr3_aa: CASSNLKGSLAGGSRAYEQYF

d_call: TRBD1
j_call: TRBJ2-3
v_call: TRBV4-1
cdr3_aa: CASRRDSRRSVITDTQYF

d_call: TRBD2
j_call: TRBJ2-7
v_call: TRBV7-2
cdr3_aa: CASSFSSGSSYEQYF

d_call: NA
j_call: TRBJ2-7
v_call: TRBV29-1
cdr3_aa: CSVRRGLSYEQYF

d_call: NA
j_call: TRBJ2-7
v_call: TRBV5-8
cdr3_aa: CASSPTVGQASEQYF

d_call: TRBD1
j_call: TRBJ2-3
v_call: TRBV5-4
cdr3_aa: CASSLMLGGSTDTQYF

d_call: TRBD1
j_call: TRBJ1-1
v_call: TRBV23-1
cdr3_aa: CASSQSGQGDVNGNTEAFF

d_call: TRBD1
j_call: TRBJ2-7
v_call: TRBV10-3
cdr3_aa: CAIRGQSYEQYF

d_call: TRBD2
j_call: TRBJ2-7
v_call: TRBV7-9
cdr3_aa: CASSLARAGELGEQYF

d_call: NA
j_call: TRBJ2-3
v_call: TRBV7-6
cdr3_aa: CASSLGYLQQVPTSTDTQYF

d_call: NA
j_call: TRBJ2-3
v_call: TRBV4-1
cdr3_aa: CASSRLESDTQYF

d_call: TRBD2
j_call: TRBJ2-7
v_call: TRBV27
cdr3_aa: CASSLSGDYPPYEQYF

d_call: NA
j_call: TRBJ2-7
v_call: TRBV19
cdr3_aa: CASSRFGTLNEQYF

d_call: TRBD1
j_call: TRBJ1-2
v_call: TRBV6-4
cdr3_aa: CASRREGQGDYGYTF

d_call: TRBD1
j_call: TRBJ1-1
v_call: TRBV5-1
cdr3_aa: CASSFSGGRTEAFF

d_call: NA
j_call: TRBJ2-3
v_call: TRBV4-2
cdr3_aa: CASSQATGTLDTDTQYF

d_call: NA
j_call: TRBJ1-3
v_call: TRBV2
cdr3_aa: CASRTGVFSGNTIYF

d_call: NA
j_call: TRBJ2-1
v_call: TRBV9
cdr3_aa: CASSPRYNEQFF

d_call: NA
j_call: TRBJ2-7
v_call: TRBV2
cdr3_aa: CASSEGPRYEQYF

d_call: TRBD1
j_call: TRBJ2-1
v_call: TRBV30
cdr3_aa: CAWGPLGDRVTEQFF

d_call: NA
j_call: TRBJ1-1
v_call: TRBV4-1
cdr3_aa: CASSKQGLGTEAFF

d_call: NA
j_call: TRBJ2-5
v_call: TRBV28
cdr3_aa: CASAGAPETQYF

d_call: NA
j_call: TRBJ2-7
v_call: TRBV4-3
cdr3_aa: CASSQDVGYEQYF

d_call: NA
j_call: TRBJ2-7
v_call: TRBV28
cdr3_aa: CASSLTRWSSYEQYF

d_call: NA
j_call: TRBJ2-5
v_call: TRBV30
cdr3_aa: CAWSTRGVQTQYF

d_call: NA
j_call: TRBJ2-7
v_call: TRBV4-2
cdr3_aa: CASRFRDGNYEQYF

d_call: NA
j_call: TRBJ2-7
v_call: TRBV18
cdr3_aa: CASSPVGDEDEQYF

d_call: TRBD1
j_call: TRBJ2-2
v_call: TRBV6-5
cdr3_aa: CASSFGTGTTGELFF

d_call: NA
j_call: TRBJ2-6
v_call: TRBV28
cdr3_aa: CASSLGTGANVLTF

d_call: NA
j_call: TRBJ2-7
v_call: TRBV6-5
cdr3_aa: CASSYDRGYEQYF

d_call: NA
j_call: TRBJ2-7
v_call: TRBV27
cdr3_aa: CASSLTGAEQYF

d_call: NA
j_call: TRBJ1-1
v_call: TRBV18
cdr3_aa: CASSPGGWGNTEAFF

d_call: NA
j_call: TRBJ1-1
v_call: TRBV2
cdr3_aa: CASSGRQLMNTEAFF

d_call: NA
j_call: TRBJ2-5
v_call: TRBV2
cdr3_aa: CASSVRPSRGETQYF

d_call: TRBD1
j_call: TRBJ2-7
v_call: TRBV27
cdr3_aa: CASSVGQGRAEQYF

d_call: TRBD1
j_call: TRBJ2-5
v_call: TRBV7-9
cdr3_aa: CASSSTPRTGETQYF

d_call: NA
j_call: TRBJ2-7
v_call: TRBV11-3
cdr3_aa: CASSVQGGGYEQYF

d_call: NA
j_call: TRBJ2-7
v_call: TRBV28
cdr3_aa: CASSPHVGSRYEQYF

d_call: NA
j_call: TRBJ2-5
v_call: TRBV7-6
cdr3_aa: CASSKEVGREVETQYF

d_call: TRBD2
j_call: TRBJ2-3
v_call: TRBV4-2
cdr3_aa: CASSIAGVPTDTQYF

d_call: TRBD1
j_call: TRBJ2-7
v_call: TRBV5-1
cdr3_aa: CASSISGTGGLFNEQYF

d_call: NA
j_call: TRBJ2-2
v_call: TRBV10-1
cdr3_aa: CASSESFQGPGSGELFF

d_call: NA
j_call: TRBJ2-7
v_call: TRBV7-8
cdr3_aa: CASGYRPSYEQYF

d_call: TRBD1
j_call: TRBJ1-4
v_call: TRBV5-1
cdr3_aa: CASSKGQGGEKLFF

d_call: NA
j_call: TRBJ2-7
v_call: TRBV7-9
cdr3_aa: CASSLSRAAVYEQYF

d_call: TRBD1
j_call: TRBJ2-7
v_call: TRBV7-2
cdr3_aa: CASSSTGTGQIPYEQYF

d_call: TRBD2
j_call: TRBJ2-3
v_call: TRBV7-9
cdr3_aa: CASSPTRNMGGVTDTQYF

d_call: TRBD2
j_call: TRBJ2-1
v_call: TRBV10-2
cdr3_aa: CASSISGTSYNEQFF

d_call: NA
j_call: TRBJ2-5
v_call: TRBV5-1
cdr3_aa: CASSYHGWAEAQETQYF

d_call: TRBD2
j_call: TRBJ2-7
v_call: TRBV4-1
cdr3_aa: CASSRSEREFEQYF

d_call: NA
j_call: TRBJ2-1
v_call: TRBV19
cdr3_aa: CASSVRGEQFF

d_call: TRBD1
j_call: TRBJ2-3
v_call: TRBV30
cdr3_aa: CAWSVRDRGSDTQYF

d_call: TRBD1
j_call: TRBJ1-2
v_call: TRBV19
cdr3_aa: CASSRDWGRQGGGYTF

d_call: NA
j_call: TRBJ1-3
v_call: TRBV12-5
cdr3_aa: CASGQTGNSGNTIYF